The 4 T cell receptor beta chains given below trace back to one sample, sequenced in a study of cytomegalovirus exposure and HLA in healthy donors. The PCR made use of 60 Vbeta and 13 Jbeta primers. The table came from immunoSEQ multiplex PCR; TCRdb's copy has only in-frame clones and leaves some out. In the table there are over 100,000 clones, around 75% of which are singletons. Sequenced input: PBMCs. The source is a woman younger than 45 in good health and CMV-seronegative.

V gene TRBV29-1 combines with J gene TRBJ1-2; no reliable D call. This CDR3 has 12 amino acids. Per germline, CDR1 SQVTM and CDR2 ANQGSEA. V lost 5 bases and J lost 4, with 11 bases in between. The chain's CDR3 is CSVPPGTYGYTF. The CDR3 DNA is TGCAGCGTTCCCCCCGGTACCTATGGCTACACCTTC.

This clone was found a few times. CDR3 DNA sequence: TGTGCCAGCAGCACTAGCGGGAGTCCCTACGAGCAGTACTTC. Encoded protein: CASSTSGSPYEQYF. The rearrangement links TRBV11-2 to TRBJ2-7, with TRBD2 identical over 11 bases. Germline V gene sequence: CDR1 SGHAT, CDR2 FQNNGV. The ends lost 5 bases at V and 2 bases at J; junction bases unmatched: 2. This CDR3 is 14 amino acids long.

The chain links TRBV18 to TRBJ1-1; D is unresolved. V lost 6 bases, J lost 3 bases, and 11 bases lay in between. Germline values: CDR1 KGHSH, CDR2 LQKENI. The CDR3 has 13 residues. Written as DNA, the CDR3 is TGTGCCAGCTCTCCAATAACTGACACTGAAGCTTTCTTT. It yields the protein CASSPITDTEAFF.

The rearrangement links TRBV7-2 to TRBJ2-1, with 13 nucleotides matching TRBD2. The CDR3 contains 15 residues. CDR1 and CDR2 from the germline V gene are SGHTA and FQGNSA. V lost 5 bases and J lost 7; bases outside the gene matches: 5. CDR3 in DNA: TGTGCCAGCAGCCGGGGACTAGCGGGGCGTAATGAGCAGTTCTTC. Its translation: CASSRGLAGRNEQFF.